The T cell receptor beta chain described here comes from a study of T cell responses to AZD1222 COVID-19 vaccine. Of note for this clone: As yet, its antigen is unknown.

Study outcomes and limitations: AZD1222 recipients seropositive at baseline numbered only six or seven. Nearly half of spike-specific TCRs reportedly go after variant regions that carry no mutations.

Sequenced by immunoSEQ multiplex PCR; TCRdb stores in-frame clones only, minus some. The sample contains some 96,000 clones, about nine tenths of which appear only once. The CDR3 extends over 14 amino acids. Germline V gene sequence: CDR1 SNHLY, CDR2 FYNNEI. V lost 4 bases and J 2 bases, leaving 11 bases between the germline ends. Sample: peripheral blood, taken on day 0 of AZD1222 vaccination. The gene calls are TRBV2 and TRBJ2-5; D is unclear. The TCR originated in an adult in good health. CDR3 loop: CASSGRNVQETQYF. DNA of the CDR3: TGTGCCAGCAGTGGACGGAATGTACAAGAGACCCAGTACTTC.